This is a list of T cell receptor beta chains from one sample in a study of T cell repertoires in cytomegalovirus infection. Antigens of these TCRs are unknown. Each CDR3 protein gets one entry after TCRdb re-called the reads with MiXCR. The sample has roughly 310,000 distinct CDR3 sequences, under 35% seen once; the top ten hold 20%. The specimen was cultured PBMCs, collected from culture after CMV antigen stimulation. Source of these receptors: a human donor in good health (CMV status not recorded). Some clones in this sample may be carry-over from other donors' samples. The CDR3 runs from the conserved cysteine through the conserved F or W. D genes are given only for firm matches. Clone size is shown for a subset of rows, as once, few, many or a class of expanded clone.

d_call,clone_size,v_call,j_call,cdr3_nt,cdr3_aa
.,once,TRBV23-1,TRBJ2-2,TGCGCCGGCCAAGGCACCGGGGAGCTGTTTTTT,CAGQGTGELFF
TRBD1,.,TRBV18,TRBJ1-1,TGTGCCAGCTCACCAAACAGGGGGGGGAACACTGAAGCTTTCTTT,CASSPNRGGNTEAFF
TRBD1,.,TRBV6-2/TRBV6-3,TRBJ2-3,TGTGCCAGCAGTTACGAGAGGACAGGCCGCACAGATACGCAGTATTTT,CASSYERTGRTDTQYF
.,many,TRBV7-2,TRBJ1-1,TGTGCCAGCAGCTTGGCGAGGAACACTGAAGCTTTCTTT,CASSLARNTEAFF
.,few,TRBV7-9,TRBJ1-2,TGTGCCAGCAGCTTAGCGTCAGGGAACGGCTACACCTTC,CASSLASGNGYTF
.,few,TRBV28,TRBJ2-1,TGTGCCAGCAGTCCAACTCGAGGGATGGGGAATGAGCAGTTCTTC,CASSPTRGMGNEQFF
TRBD1,.,TRBV30,TRBJ1-5,TGTGCCTGGAGGACAGGGCCGGGTCAGCCCCAGCATTTT,CAWRTGPGQPQHF
TRBD1,.,TRBV29-1,TRBJ1-4,TGCAGCGTACAGGGGGCGCCTAATGAAAAACTGTTTTTT,CSVQGAPNEKLFF
.,.,TRBV12-3/TRBV12-4,TRBJ1-1,TGTGCCATCTCGAAATTACTGAACACTGAAGCTTTCTTT,CAISKLLNTEAFF
.,.,TRBV7-9,TRBJ2-1,TGTGCCAGCAGCACCCCGGGGCGAGGTCCCCAGGTCTTC,CASSTPGRGPQVF
.,.,TRBV19,TRBJ2-5,TGTGCCAGTGGCGGGGGCTTAGAGACCCAGTACTTC,CASGGGLETQYF
TRBD1,.,TRBV5-3,TRBJ1-2,TGTGCCAGCAGATCTGGACAGGGGGCACTGGACTATGGCTACACCTTC,CASRSGQGALDYGYTF
TRBD1,.,TRBV7-3,TRBJ2-2,TGTGCCAGCAGCATCCCCGGGACAGGGGACACCGGGGAGCTGTTTTTT,CASSIPGTGDTGELFF
TRBD1,.,TRBV28,TRBJ2-4,TGTGCCAGCAACAGACAGGGGGCAAACATTCAGTACTTC,CASNRQGANIQYF
.,.,TRBV7-4,TRBJ2-1,TGTGCCAGCAGCAAAGACCCCCTTCGCGGGAAGGAGTTCTTC,CASSKDPLRGKEFF
.,few,TRBV7-8,TRBJ1-5,TGTGCCAGCAGGGAAGGGACTAGCAATCAGCCCCAGCATTTT,CASREGTSNQPQHF
.,.,TRBV7-9,TRBJ1-1,TGTGCCAGCAGCTTACTTCCAGGGGTAACTGAAGCTTTCTTT,CASSLLPGVTEAFF
.,.,TRBV20-1,TRBJ1-4,TGCAGTGCTAGAGGACTAACTTATGAAAAACTGTTTTTT,CSARGLTYEKLFF
.,.,TRBV7-3,TRBJ2-5,TGTGCCAGCAGCTTAATGTCCAGACCTCAAGAGACCCAGTACTTC,CASSLMSRPQETQYF
TRBD1,few,TRBV18,TRBJ1-1,TGTGCCAGCTCACCGGCCGTTTGGACAGGGGGCGAAGTCACTGAAGCTTTCTTT,CASSPAVWTGGEVTEAFF
.,.,TRBV9,TRBJ1-5,TGTGCCAGCAGCATGAGGGAAGATCAGCCCCAGCATTTT,CASSMREDQPQHF
TRBD1,.,TRBV2,TRBJ1-1,TGTGCCAGCAGGGGACAGGGGGTCGGCACTGAAGCTTTCTTT,CASRGQGVGTEAFF
.,few,TRBV5-1,TRBJ2-2,TGCGCCAGCACATGGACAGAGAACACCGGGGAGCTGTTTTTT,CASTWTENTGELFF
.,few,TRBV28,TRBJ1-1,TGTGCCAGCAGTCCACGGGGCACTTCTGAAGCTTTCTTT,CASSPRGTSEAFF
.,.,TRBV27,TRBJ2-6,TGTGCCAGCAGTTTACGCGGACACCTCTCTGGGGCCAACGTCCTGACTTTC,CASSLRGHLSGANVLTF
TRBD1,many,TRBV6-1,TRBJ1-1,TGTGCCAGCAGCCACCGGGACAGGGTGAACACTGAAGCTTTCTTT,CASSHRDRVNTEAFF
.,many,TRBV7-2,TRBJ1-2,TGTGCCAGCAGCTTAGTAGGGAAAGGCGACTATGGCTACACCTTC,CASSLVGKGDYGYTF
TRBD1,.,TRBV7-9,TRBJ1-1,TGTGCCAGCAGCGAGGGACAGGGTGAGACTGAAGCTTTCTTT,CASSEGQGETEAFF
TRBD1,.,TRBV15,TRBJ1-2,TGTGCCACCAGCAGGGGACAGGGGGCGACCCGTACCTATGGCTACACCTTC,CATSRGQGATRTYGYTF
TRBD2,.,TRBV7-3,TRBJ2-3,TGTGCCAGCAGCATTATAGCGGGGCTGACAGATACGCAGTATTTT,CASSIIAGLTDTQYF
TRBD2,few,TRBV24-1,TRBJ2-2,TGTGCCACCAGTGATTATAGGACTAGCGGGAGCCCCGGGGAGCTGTTTTTT,CATSDYRTSGSPGELFF
.,.,TRBV12-3/TRBV12-4,TRBJ2-5,TGTGCCAGCAGTTTAATGCCGAAGAAAGAGACCCAGTACTTC,CASSLMPKKETQYF
.,few,TRBV5-4,TRBJ2-3,TGTGCCAGCAGCATGGGAAGGGACGCAGATACGCAGTATTTT,CASSMGRDADTQYF
TRBD1,many,TRBV7-2,TRBJ1-5,TGTGCCAGCAGCCTAGGGACAGGGAGGTATGGCAATCAGCCCCAGCATTTT,CASSLGTGRYGNQPQHF
.,.,TRBV20-1,TRBJ1-3,TGCAGTGCTCACATACCCTCGGGCAGGGAGAGTGGAAACACCATATATTTT,CSAHIPSGRESGNTIYF
TRBD1,.,TRBV9,TRBJ1-1,TGTGCCAGCAGCGTAGACTACAGGGGGTCGGGCACTGAAGCTTTCTTT,CASSVDYRGSGTEAFF
TRBD1,many,TRBV7-2,TRBJ2-1,TGTGCCAGCAGCTGGGCGACAGGGAACAATGAGCAGTTCTTC,CASSWATGNNEQFF
TRBD1,.,TRBV20-1,TRBJ2-2,TGCAGTGCTCCGGACAGGTTAAACACCGGGGAGCTGTTTTTT,CSAPDRLNTGELFF
TRBD2,.,TRBV29-1,TRBJ2-2,TGCAGCGTTGAGGGGTGGGAGGGCCGGGAAGACGGGGAGCTGTTTTTT,CSVEGWEGREDGELFF
.,.,TRBV12-3/TRBV12-4,TRBJ1-5,TGTGCCAGCAGCCCTTTGAGGGGCGACAATCAGCCCCAGCATTTT,CASSPLRGDNQPQHF
.,.,TRBV6-4,TRBJ2-7,TGTGCCAGCAGTGACTCGCTTGGACAGCGACCACCCTACGAGCAGTACTTC,CASSDSLGQRPPYEQYF
.,few,TRBV4-1,TRBJ1-1,TGCGCCAGCAGCCAAGATCGACGGCAAATGAACACTGAAGCTTTCTTT,CASSQDRRQMNTEAFF
TRBD2,few,TRBV5-1,TRBJ2-2,TGCGCCAGCACCCCAAGGACTAGCGGGGGTATGGAGCTGTTTTTT,CASTPRTSGGMELFF
.,many,TRBV28,TRBJ2-5,TGTGCCAGCAGTTCCCAGGGTTTGGGCCAAGAGACCCAGTACTTC,CASSSQGLGQETQYF
.,.,TRBV6-2/TRBV6-3,TRBJ1-5,TGTGCCAGAAGCCTCCGTGTGTTCGAGCCGCAGCATTTT,CARSLRVFEPQHF
TRBD1,few,TRBV6-5,TRBJ1-4,TGTGCCGCAGGGGGCGCGGTTGAAAAACTGTTTTTT,CAAGGAVEKLFF
.,.,TRBV19,TRBJ1-5,TGTGCCAGTAGTGACCAGGGGACTCGGGATCAGCCCCAGCATTTT,CASSDQGTRDQPQHF
.,few,TRBV4-1,TRBJ2-7,TGCGCCAGCAGTCACGGACAAAGCTCCTACGAGCAGTACTTC,CASSHGQSSYEQYF
TRBD1,.,TRBV12-3/TRBV12-4,TRBJ1-2,TGTGCCAGCAGTTCCGGACCAGGGGGAGGCTACACCTTC,CASSSGPGGGYTF
.,few,TRBV4-3,TRBJ2-7,TGCGCCAGCAGCCAAGTTGCTAGCCCCTACGAGCAGTACTTC,CASSQVASPYEQYF
TRBD1,few,TRBV27,TRBJ2-1,TGTGCCAGCAGGCCGGGACAGGGGTTCGGTGAGCAGTTCTTC,CASRPGQGFGEQFF
TRBD1,.,TRBV23-1,TRBJ1-4,TGCGCCAGCAGTCAGGCGACAGGGGGGAAGCATGAAAAACTGTTTTTT,CASSQATGGKHEKLFF
.,.,TRBV12-3/TRBV12-4,TRBJ1-1,TGTGCCAGCGGATTGTTAGTGGGGGCTTTCTTT,CASGLLVGAFF
.,.,TRBV4-2,TRBJ1-2,TGTGCCAGCAGCCAAGTCAGGACTGAAAACTATGGCTACACCTTC,CASSQVRTENYGYTF
.,.,TRBV7-3,TRBJ2-3,TGTGCCAGCAGCCCCTCACGTTACACAGATACGCAGTATTTT,CASSPSRYTDTQYF
TRBD2,few,TRBV5-1,TRBJ2-1,TGCGCCAGCAGCATGTCTAGCGGGGGAGGTGAGCAGTTCTTC,CASSMSSGGGEQFF
.,.,TRBV28,TRBJ2-6,TGTGCCAGCAGTCTCAGGGTACCCAACGTCCTGACTTTC,CASSLRVPNVLTF
.,.,TRBV7-6,TRBJ1-1,TGTGCCAGCAGCTTAGAAGCTCACTTAGAAGCTTTCTTT,CASSLEAHLEAFF